This section outlines one T cell receptor beta chain sequence together with its context. This sample was taken from a study of blood T cell repertoires in COVID-19. Study information: Acute and convalescent COVID-19 samples came from the United States, Italy and Spain.

Assay used: immunoSEQ multiplex PCR; TCRdb lists only in-frame clones, some missing. The table lists around 300,000 clones, 86% of them singletons, with over 2% in the top ten. Germline CDR1 and CDR2: MNHEY and SMNVEV (reference sequence). This CDR3 region has 15 residues. V trimming: 5 bases; J trimming: 1 base; junction bases outside the gene matches: 5. Individuals aged about 18 to 90 years were recruited from approximately 24 US areas. The sequenced sample consisted of PBMCs or T cells enriched from blood (not recorded which). This receptor was obtained from a woman younger than 35 who had recovered from COVID-19. The J gene is TRBJ1-2, the V gene TRBV27; 9 bases are shared with TRBD1. In nucleotides, the CDR3 is TGTGCCAGCAGTCCCTGGACAGGGGTTAACTATGGCTACACCTTC. This gives the protein CASSPWTGVNYGYTF.